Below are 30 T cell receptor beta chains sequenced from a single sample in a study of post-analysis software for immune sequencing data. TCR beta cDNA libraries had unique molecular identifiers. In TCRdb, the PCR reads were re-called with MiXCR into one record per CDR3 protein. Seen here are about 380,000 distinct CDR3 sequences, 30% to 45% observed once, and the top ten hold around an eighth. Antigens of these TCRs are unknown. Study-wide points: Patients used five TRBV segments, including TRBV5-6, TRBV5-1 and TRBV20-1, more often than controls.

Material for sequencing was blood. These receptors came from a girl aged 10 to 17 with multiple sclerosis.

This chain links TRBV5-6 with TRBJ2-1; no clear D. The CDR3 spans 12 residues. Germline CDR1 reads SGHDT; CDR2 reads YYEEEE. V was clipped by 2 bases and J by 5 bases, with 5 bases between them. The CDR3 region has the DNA TGTGCCAGCAGCTTTCTGGACAATGAGCAGTTCTTC. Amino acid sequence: CASSFLDNEQFF.

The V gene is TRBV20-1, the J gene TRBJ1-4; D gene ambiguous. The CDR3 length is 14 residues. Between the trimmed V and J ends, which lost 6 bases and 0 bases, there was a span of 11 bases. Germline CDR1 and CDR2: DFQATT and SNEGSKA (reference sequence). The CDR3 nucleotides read TGCAGTGCCAAACCTGGAGCAACTAATGAAAAACTGTTTTTT. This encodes CSAKPGATNEKLFF.

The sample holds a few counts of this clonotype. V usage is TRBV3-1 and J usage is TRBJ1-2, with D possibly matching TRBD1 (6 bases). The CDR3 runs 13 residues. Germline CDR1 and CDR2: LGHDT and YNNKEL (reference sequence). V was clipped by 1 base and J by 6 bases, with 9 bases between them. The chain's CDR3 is CASSQGQVHGYTF. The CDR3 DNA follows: TGTGCCAGCAGCCAAGGACAGGTCCATGGCTACACCTTC.

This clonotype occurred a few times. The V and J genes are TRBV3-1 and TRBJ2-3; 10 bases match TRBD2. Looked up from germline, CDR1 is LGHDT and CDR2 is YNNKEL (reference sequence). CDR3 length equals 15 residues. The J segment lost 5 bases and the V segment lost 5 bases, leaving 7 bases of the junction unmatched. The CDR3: CASSDGLAVRDTQYF. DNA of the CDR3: TGTGCCAGCAGCGACGGACTAGCGGTAAGAGATACGCAGTATTTT.

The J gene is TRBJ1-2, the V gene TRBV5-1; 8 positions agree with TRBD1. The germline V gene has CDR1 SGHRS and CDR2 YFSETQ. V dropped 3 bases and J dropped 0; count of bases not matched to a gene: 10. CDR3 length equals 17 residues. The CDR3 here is CASSSPTGAPANYGYTF. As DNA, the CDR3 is TGCGCCAGCAGCTCCCCGACAGGGGCCCCAGCTAACTATGGCTACACCTTC. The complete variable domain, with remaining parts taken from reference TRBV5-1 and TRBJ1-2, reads KAGVTQTPRYLIKTRGQQVTLSCSPISGHRSVSWYQQTPGQGLQFLFEYFSETQRNKGNFPGRFSGRQFSNSRSEMNVSTLELGDSALYLCASSSPTGAPANYGYTFGSGTRLTVV.

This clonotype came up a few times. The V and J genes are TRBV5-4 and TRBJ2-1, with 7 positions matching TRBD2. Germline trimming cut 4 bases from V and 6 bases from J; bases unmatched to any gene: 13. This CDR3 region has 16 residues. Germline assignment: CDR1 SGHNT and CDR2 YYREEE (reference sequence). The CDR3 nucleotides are TGTGCCAGCAGCCGATTTCTAGCGGCGGACCGCAATGAGCAGTTCTTC. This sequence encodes CASSRFLAADRNEQFF.

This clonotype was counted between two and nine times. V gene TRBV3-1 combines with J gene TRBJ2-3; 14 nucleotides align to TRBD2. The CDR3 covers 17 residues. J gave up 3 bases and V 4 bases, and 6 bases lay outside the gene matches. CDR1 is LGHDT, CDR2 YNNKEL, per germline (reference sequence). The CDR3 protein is CASSRLTSGGATDTQYF. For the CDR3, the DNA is TGTGCCAGCAGCCGACTGACTAGCGGGGGGGCTACAGATACGCAGTATTTT.

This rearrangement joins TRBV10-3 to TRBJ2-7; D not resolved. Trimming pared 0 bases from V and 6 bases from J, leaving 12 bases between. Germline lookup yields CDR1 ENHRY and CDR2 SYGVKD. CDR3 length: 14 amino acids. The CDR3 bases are TGTGCCATCAGTGAGTCGAAGGACCTTCGCGAGCAGTACTTC. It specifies CAISESKDLREQYF.

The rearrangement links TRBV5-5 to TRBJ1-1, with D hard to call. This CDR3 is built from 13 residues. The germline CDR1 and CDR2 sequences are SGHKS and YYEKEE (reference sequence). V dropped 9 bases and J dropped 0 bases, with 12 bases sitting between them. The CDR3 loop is CATHDPLNTEAFF. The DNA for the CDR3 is TGTGCCACCCACGACCCACTGAACACTGAAGCTTTCTTT.

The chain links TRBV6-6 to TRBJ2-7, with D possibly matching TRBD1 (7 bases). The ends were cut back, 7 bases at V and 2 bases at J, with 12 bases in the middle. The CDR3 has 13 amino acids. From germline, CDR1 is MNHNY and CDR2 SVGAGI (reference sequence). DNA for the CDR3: TGTGCCAGCACCAGGGGGGAAACCTACGAGCAGTACTTC. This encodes CASTRGETYEQYF.

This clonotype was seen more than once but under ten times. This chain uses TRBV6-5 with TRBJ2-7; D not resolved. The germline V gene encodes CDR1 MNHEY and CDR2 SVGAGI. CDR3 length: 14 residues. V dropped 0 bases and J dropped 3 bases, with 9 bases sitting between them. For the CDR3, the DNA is TGTGCCAGCAGTTACTCGACGGACGGCTACGAGCAGTACTTC. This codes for CASSYSTDGYEQYF.

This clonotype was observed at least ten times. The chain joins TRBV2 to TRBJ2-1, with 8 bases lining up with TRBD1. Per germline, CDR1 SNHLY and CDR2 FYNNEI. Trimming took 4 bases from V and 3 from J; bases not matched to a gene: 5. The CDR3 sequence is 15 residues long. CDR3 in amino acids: CASSAGQGFYNEQFF. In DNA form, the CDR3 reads TGTGCCAGCAGTGCCGGACAGGGATTCTACAATGAGCAGTTCTTC.

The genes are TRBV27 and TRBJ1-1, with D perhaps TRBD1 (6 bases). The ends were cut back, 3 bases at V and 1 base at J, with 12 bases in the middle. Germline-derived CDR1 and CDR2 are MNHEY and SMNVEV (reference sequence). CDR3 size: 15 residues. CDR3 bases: TGTGCCAGCAGTTTCAGAGGACAGCCGAACACTGAAGCTTTCTTT. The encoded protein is CASSFRGQPNTEAFF.

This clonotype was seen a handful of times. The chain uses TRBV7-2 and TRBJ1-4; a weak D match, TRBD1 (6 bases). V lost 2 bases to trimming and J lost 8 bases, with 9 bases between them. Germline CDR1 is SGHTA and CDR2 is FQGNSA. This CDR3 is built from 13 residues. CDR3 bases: TGTGCCAGCAGCTTAAAGAGGGGGGAAAAACTGTTTTTT. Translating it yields CASSLKRGEKLFF.

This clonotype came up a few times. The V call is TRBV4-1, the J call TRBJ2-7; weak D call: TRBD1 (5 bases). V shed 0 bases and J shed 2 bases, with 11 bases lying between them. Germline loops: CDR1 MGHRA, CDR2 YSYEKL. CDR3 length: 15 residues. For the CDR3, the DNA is TGCGCCAGCAGCCAAGATAGGGGCGGACCCTACGAGCAGTACTTC. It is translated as CASSQDRGGPYEQYF.

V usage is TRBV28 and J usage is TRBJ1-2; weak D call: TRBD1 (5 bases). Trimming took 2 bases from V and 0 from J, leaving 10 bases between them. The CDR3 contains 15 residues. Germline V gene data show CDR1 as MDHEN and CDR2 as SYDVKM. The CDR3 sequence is CASSLEGKANYGYTF. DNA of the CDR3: TGTGCCAGCAGTTTAGAGGGGAAGGCTAACTATGGCTACACCTTC.

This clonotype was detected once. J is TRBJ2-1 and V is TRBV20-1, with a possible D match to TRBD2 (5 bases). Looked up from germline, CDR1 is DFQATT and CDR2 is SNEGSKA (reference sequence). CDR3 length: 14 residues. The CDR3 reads CSLRDQTNLNEQFF. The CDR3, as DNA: TGCAGCCTTAGGGATCAGACTAATCTAAATGAGCAGTTCTTC.

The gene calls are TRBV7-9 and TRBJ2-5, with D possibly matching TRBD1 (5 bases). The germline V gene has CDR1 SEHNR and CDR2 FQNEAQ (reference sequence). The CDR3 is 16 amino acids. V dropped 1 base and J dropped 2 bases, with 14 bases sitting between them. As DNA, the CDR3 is TGTGCCAGCAGCTTAGATTTTGGCAGGGATCAAGAGACCCAGTACTTC. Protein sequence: CASSLDFGRDQETQYF.

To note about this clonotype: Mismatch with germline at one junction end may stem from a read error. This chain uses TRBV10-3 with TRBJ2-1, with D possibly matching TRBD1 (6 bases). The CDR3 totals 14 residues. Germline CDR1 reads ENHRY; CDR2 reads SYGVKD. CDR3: CTISPRGDYNEQFF. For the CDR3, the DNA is TGTACCATCAGCCCCAGGGGCGACTACAATGAGCAGTTCTTC.

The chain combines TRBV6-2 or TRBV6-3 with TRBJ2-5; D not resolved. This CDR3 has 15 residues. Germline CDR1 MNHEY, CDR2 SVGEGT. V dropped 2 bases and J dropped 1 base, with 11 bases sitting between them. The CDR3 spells CASSYILQGQETQYF. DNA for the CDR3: TGTGCCAGCAGTTACATCTTGCAAGGCCAAGAGACCCAGTACTTC.

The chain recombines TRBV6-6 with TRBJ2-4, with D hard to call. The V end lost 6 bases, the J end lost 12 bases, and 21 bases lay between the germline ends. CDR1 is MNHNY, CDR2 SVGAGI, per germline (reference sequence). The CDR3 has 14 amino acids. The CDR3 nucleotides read TGTGCCAGCAGCGAAATGGGATACGTCGTCGGTCAGTACTTC. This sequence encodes CASSEMGYVVGQYF.

The CDR3, as DNA: TGTGCCAGCAGCGTAGGGACAGTTAGCACAGATACGCAGTATTTT. Protein: CASSVGTVSTDTQYF. The chain employs TRBV9 and TRBJ2-3; a possible D gene is TRBD1 (6 bases). Trimming left V 0 bases short and J 0 bases short, with 8 bases between. CDR1 SGDLS and CDR2 YYNGEE come from the germline V gene. The CDR3 has 15 residues.

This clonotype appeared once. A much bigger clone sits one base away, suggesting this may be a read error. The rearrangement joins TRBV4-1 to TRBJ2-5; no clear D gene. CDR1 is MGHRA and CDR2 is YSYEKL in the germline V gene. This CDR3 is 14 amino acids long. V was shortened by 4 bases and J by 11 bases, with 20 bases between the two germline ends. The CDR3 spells CASSLIGSLNEQYF. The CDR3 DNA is TGCGCCAGCAGCCTCATAGGAAGCCTCAATGAGCAGTACTTC.

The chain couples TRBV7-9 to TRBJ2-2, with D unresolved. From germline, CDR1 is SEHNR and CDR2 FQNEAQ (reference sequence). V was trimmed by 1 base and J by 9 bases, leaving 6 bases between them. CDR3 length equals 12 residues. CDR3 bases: TGTGCCAGCAGCTTAGTCGCCAGGGAGCTGTTTTTT. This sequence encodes CASSLVARELFF.

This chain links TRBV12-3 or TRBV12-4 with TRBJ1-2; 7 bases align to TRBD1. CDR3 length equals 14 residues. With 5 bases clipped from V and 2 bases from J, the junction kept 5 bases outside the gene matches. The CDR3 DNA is TGTGCCAGCAGTGCGAGGACAGGAAACTATGGCTACACCTTC. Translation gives CASSARTGNYGYTF.

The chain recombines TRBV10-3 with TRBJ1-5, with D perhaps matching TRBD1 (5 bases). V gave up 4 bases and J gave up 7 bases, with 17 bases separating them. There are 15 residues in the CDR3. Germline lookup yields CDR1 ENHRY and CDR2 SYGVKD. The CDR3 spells CAISGGGGRGQPQHF. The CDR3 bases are TGTGCCATCAGTGGGGGCGGGGGTCGGGGACAGCCCCAGCATTTT.

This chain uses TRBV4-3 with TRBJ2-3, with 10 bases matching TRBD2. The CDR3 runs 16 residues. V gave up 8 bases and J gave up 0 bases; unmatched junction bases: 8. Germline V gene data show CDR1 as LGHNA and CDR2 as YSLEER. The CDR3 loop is CASGPLAGDSTDTQYF. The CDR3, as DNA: TGCGCCAGCGGCCCCCTAGCGGGGGATAGCACAGATACGCAGTATTTT.

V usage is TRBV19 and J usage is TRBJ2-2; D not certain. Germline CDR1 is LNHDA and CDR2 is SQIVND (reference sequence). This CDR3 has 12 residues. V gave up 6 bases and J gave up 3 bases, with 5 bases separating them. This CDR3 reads CASRKDTGELFF. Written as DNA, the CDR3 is TGTGCCAGTAGAAAAGACACCGGGGAGCTGTTTTTT.

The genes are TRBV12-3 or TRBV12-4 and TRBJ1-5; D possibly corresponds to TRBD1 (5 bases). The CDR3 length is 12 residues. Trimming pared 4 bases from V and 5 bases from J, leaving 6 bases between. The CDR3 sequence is CASSSGHQPQHF. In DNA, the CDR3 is TGTGCCAGCAGTTCGGGGCATCAGCCCCAGCATTTT.

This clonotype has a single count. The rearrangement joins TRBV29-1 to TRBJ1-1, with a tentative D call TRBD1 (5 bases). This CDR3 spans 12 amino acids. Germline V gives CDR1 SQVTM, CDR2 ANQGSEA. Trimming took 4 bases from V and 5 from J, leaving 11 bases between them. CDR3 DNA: TGCAGCGTTGGCAGGGAGAGGACTGAAGCTTTCTTT. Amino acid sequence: CSVGRERTEAFF.